The present T cell receptor (beta chain) was sequenced within a study of CD8 T cells in ankylosing spondylitis. Using quantitative 5'-RACE with molecular barcodes, the authors made TCR beta libraries. Via MiXCR, TCRdb re-called the 5' RACE reads, giving one row per CDR3 protein. The table includes some 150,000 distinct CDR3 sequences, around 42% detected once. Germline CDR1 reads LGHDT; CDR2 reads YNNKEL (reference sequence). The germline V and J ends were trimmed by 1 base and 11 bases, with 11 bases remaining between them. The CDR3 sequence is 12 residues long. The gene calls are TRBV3-1 and TRBJ1-1; D is unresolved. The receptor comes from a male donor with ankylosing spondylitis. The sequenced sample was synovial fluid, either unsorted or a sorted T cell fraction (not recorded which). CDR3 nucleotide sequence: TGTGCCAGCAGCCAAGTTGTGGGGTTGGCTTTCTTT. It yields the protein CASSQVVGLAFF.